This TCR beta chain was sequenced for a study of memory CD4+ T cells and cytomegalovirus serostatus. At the level of the study: Healthy Belgian adult donors included about nine CMV-positive and around 25 CMV-negative people.

Trimming shortened V by 1 base and J by 7 bases, and 4 bases separated the two germline ends. CDR1 and CDR2 (germline): DFQATT, SNEGSKA (reference sequence). The CDR3 runs 11 residues. The sort gate was single viable CD3+CD4+CD8-CD45RO+ cells for memory CD4+ T cells. CMV serostatus came from serum IgG against pp150, pp28, p38, p52. Profiling relied on immunoSEQ multiplex PCR, and the TCRdb table lists in-frame clones only, not all of them. The sample yields about 27,000 clones, about 78% seen once. The clonotype originates from an adult in good health and CMV-seronegative. The material sequenced was memory CD4+ T cells from blood. This chain uses TRBV20-1 with TRBJ1-4; D call uncertain. The CDR3 bases are TGCAGTGCTAGAGTCGGTGAAAAACTGTTTTTT. It translates to CSARVGEKLFF.